Each of the 29 T cell receptor beta chains below was sequenced from the same sample in a study of blood T cell repertoires in COVID-19. The repertoire was sequenced with immunoSEQ multiplex PCR; TCRdb's copy has only in-frame clones and lacks some. Of fewer than 75,000 clones detected, roughly 90% appear once; the ten largest clones hold almost 4.5%. The sample comprised peripheral blood. The receptors come from a man aged 45 to 65 with active COVID-19.

The V and J genes are TRBV11-2 and TRBJ1-6, with D unclear. The CDR3 is made up of 16 amino acids. The V gene lost 4 bases and the J gene lost 9 bases, with 19 bases spanning the gap. CDR1 and CDR2 (germline): SGHAT, FQNNGV. Here the CDR3 reads CASSSSDSSRSSPLHF. In nucleotides, the CDR3 is TGTGCCAGCAGCTCGAGCGACTCCTCGCGTAGTTCACCCCTCCACTTT.

Only a few counts were recorded for this clone. The chain combines TRBV28 with TRBJ2-4; TRBD1 agrees at 10 bases. V lost 4 bases, J lost 12 bases, and 15 bases stayed unmatched. This CDR3 has 16 amino acids. Germline loops: CDR1 MDHEN, CDR2 SYDVKM. The chain's CDR3 is CASSYDPDGTGEYQYF. DNA for the CDR3: TGTGCCAGCAGTTACGACCCAGATGGGACAGGGGAATATCAGTACTTC.

J is TRBJ2-7 and V is TRBV30, with D perhaps matching TRBD2 (5 bases). Germline loops: CDR1 GTSNPN, CDR2 SVGIG (reference sequence). The V end lost 2 bases, the J end lost 7 bases, and 15 bases lay between the germline ends. The CDR3 is 13 amino acids. The CDR3 sequence is CAWSRRAGGEQYF. CDR3 in DNA: TGTGCCTGGAGTCGTAGGGCGGGTGGGGAGCAGTACTTC.

The V call is TRBV28, the J call TRBJ2-7, with 10 bases aligning to TRBD1. The V segment lost 5 bases and the J segment 6 bases; nucleotides outside the gene matches: 7. The V gene's germline CDR1 is MDHEN and CDR2 SYDVKM. The CDR3 runs 14 residues. CDR3 loop: CASSERQGAGEQYF. For the CDR3, the DNA is TGTGCCAGCAGTGAAAGACAGGGGGCTGGCGAGCAGTACTTC.

Only one count was recorded for this clone. The rearrangement links TRBV9 to TRBJ2-3; 13 nucleotides line up with TRBD2. The CDR3 has 20 residues. CDR1 and CDR2 (germline): SGDLS, YYNGEE. After removal of 4 bases from V and 4 bases from J, the junction contained 18 bases not matched to a gene. DNA for the CDR3: TGTGCCAGCAGCCAGCCCCGGGAGAGACTAGCGGGAGGAATCTCAGATACGCAGTATTTT. Translated, it gives CASSQPRERLAGGISDTQYF.

The chain links TRBV10-2 to TRBJ1-5, with D perhaps matching TRBD1 (6 bases). V lost 6 bases and J 9 bases, leaving 18 bases between the germline ends. Germline CDR1 and CDR2: WSHSY and SAAADI. CDR3 length equals 14 residues. CDR3 sequence (DNA): TGCGCCAGCAGGCTACAGGGCCTTTGGGGGCCCCAGCATTTT. This codes for CASRLQGLWGPQHF.

The rearrangement joins TRBV4-2 to TRBJ2-7, with D perhaps matching TRBD2 (6 bases). The germline CDR1 and CDR2 sequences are LGHNA and YNFKEQ. The CDR3 loop spans 13 amino acids. Trimming stripped 0 bases from V and 7 bases from J, with 10 bases between. The CDR3 region has the DNA TGTGCCAGCAGCCAAGATTCAGGGAGGGAGCAGTACTTC. It specifies CASSQDSGREQYF.

The V call is TRBV20-1, the J call TRBJ2-1; D unresolved. The CDR3 has 11 residues. Germline V gene data show CDR1 as DFQATT and CDR2 as SNEGSKA (reference sequence). Trimming cost V 5 bases and J 9 bases, with 11 bases left between them. The CDR3 sequence is CSASSSVEQFF. Here the CDR3 DNA reads TGCAGTGCTTCTAGTTCCGTTGAGCAGTTCTTC.

In its sample, this clone was seen once. This chain uses TRBV10-3 with TRBJ1-2; no clear D. CDR1 ENHRY and CDR2 SYGVKD come from the germline V gene. The length of the CDR3 is 13 residues. V lost 4 bases and J 5 bases, leaving 11 bases between the germline ends. The CDR3, as DNA: TGTGCCATCAGTGGCGGAGAAGATTATGGCTACACCTTC. Its protein product is CAISGGEDYGYTF.

The CDR3 DNA reads TGTGCCAGCTCACCACTTCCAGGGGTGAGTGAAGCTTTCTTT. Amino acids: CASSPLPGVSEAFF. The rearrangement links TRBV18 to TRBJ1-1; possible D gene TRBD1, 6 bases. Trimming took off 1 base at V and 7 bases at J, with 13 bases between the two ends. Germline loops: CDR1 KGHSH, CDR2 LQKENI. The CDR3 covers 14 residues.

This rearrangement joins TRBV6-2 or TRBV6-3 to TRBJ2-1; a weak D match, TRBD2 (5 bases). CDR1 is MNHEY and CDR2 is SVGEGT in the germline V gene. Trimming cost V 5 bases and J 6 bases, with 11 bases left between them. CDR3 size: 13 residues. CDR3 nucleotides: TGTGCCAGCAGTGACGACTACCCCAATGAGCAGTTCTTC. Residues: CASSDDYPNEQFF.

The chain has TRBV24-1 and TRBJ2-5; D is possibly TRBD2 (5 bases). V was pared by 9 bases and J by 3 bases, with 13 bases between. The CDR3 length is 13 residues. Per germline, CDR1 KGHDR and CDR2 SFDVKD. The DNA of the CDR3 is TGTGCCACCGCGCGGGCCCCGGAAGAGACCCAGTACTTC. Amino acids: CATARAPEETQYF.

In this sample, this clone turned up a few times. The chain couples TRBV6-2 or TRBV6-3 to TRBJ2-7; TRBD1 is a possible D gene (6 bases). V lost 5 bases to trimming and J lost 1 base, with 12 bases between them. This CDR3 region has 14 residues. Germline CDR1 and CDR2: MNHEY and SVGEGT. CDR3 region: CASSTRDTSYEQYF. CDR3 nucleotide sequence: TGTGCCAGCAGTACCAGGGACACGTCCTACGAGCAGTACTTC.

The chain combines TRBV5-1 with TRBJ1-2; 10 bases agree with TRBD1. The junction had 5 bases not matched to a gene; V was cut back by 4 bases and J by 8 bases. The germline CDR1 and CDR2 sequences are SGHRS and YFSETQ. The CDR3 is made up of 13 amino acids. The CDR3 nucleotides are TGCGCCAGCAGCCCGGGACAGGGGACCGGCTACACCTTC. It translates to CASSPGQGTGYTF.

The rearrangement joins TRBV13 to TRBJ2-1, with 9 bases aligning to TRBD2. Trimming at V came to 7 bases and at J to 2 bases, leaving 9 bases not matched to a gene. The CDR3 sequence is 16 residues long. Germline-derived CDR1 and CDR2 are PRHDT and FYEKMQ (reference sequence). CDR3 DNA: TGTGCCAGCACCCCGGAGCGGGGGGCACCCTACAATGAGCAGTTCTTC. Translation: CASTPERGAPYNEQFF.

The rearrangement uses TRBV9 and TRBJ1-3; perhaps TRBD1 as D (6 bases). The CDR3 loop spans 16 amino acids. With 3 bases removed from V and 0 bases from J, the gap between germline ends came to 13 bases. CDR1 is SGDLS and CDR2 is YYNGEE in the germline V gene. CDR3 sequence reads: CASSASTGFSGNTIYF. The CDR3 DNA is TGTGCCAGCAGCGCCTCCACAGGGTTCTCTGGAAACACCATATATTTT.

This chain joins TRBV7-9 and TRBJ1-1; D gene ambiguous. The length of the CDR3 is 13 residues. Germline CDR1 SEHNR, CDR2 FQNEAQ (reference sequence). With 3 bases removed from V and 4 bases from J, the gap between germline ends came to 9 bases. This CDR3 reads CASSFSRGTEAFF. DNA of the CDR3: TGTGCCAGCAGCTTTTCCAGAGGCACTGAAGCTTTCTTT. The complete variable domain, with remaining parts taken from reference TRBV7-9 and TRBJ1-1, reads DTGVSQNPRHKITKRGQNVTFRCDPISEHNRLYWYRQTLGQGPEFLTYFQNEAQLEKSRLLSDRFSAERPKGSFSTLEIQRTEQGDSAMYLCASSFSRGTEAFFGQGTRLTVV.

V is TRBV18 and J is TRBJ1-6; TRBD1 agrees at 10 bases. Germline V lookup: CDR1 KGHSH, CDR2 LQKENI. The CDR3 covers 15 residues. The trim removed 3 bases at V and 6 bases at J, leaving 2 bases unmatched. DNA of the CDR3: TGTGCCAGCTCACCGGGACAGGGGAGTAATTCACCCCTCCACTTT. Residues: CASSPGQGSNSPLHF.

The chain uses TRBV4-3 and TRBJ1-5; no firm D call. The CDR3 has 15 residues. Germline assignment: CDR1 LGHNA and CDR2 YSLEER. Trimming stripped 0 bases from V and 1 base from J, with 7 bases between. Here the CDR3 reads CASSQEARSNQPQHF. The CDR3 bases are TGCGCCAGCAGCCAAGAAGCGAGGAGCAATCAGCCCCAGCATTTT.

This sequence joins TRBV7-2 and TRBJ2-7; D may be TRBD2 (5 bases). CDR3 length equals 16 residues. Between the trimmed V and J ends, which lost 0 bases and 2 bases, there was a span of 14 bases. The germline gives CDR1 SGHTA, CDR2 FQGNSA. CDR3 coding DNA: TGTGCCAGCAGCTTAGCGATCGGACGGACTCCCTACGAGCAGTACTTC. Its translation is CASSLAIGRTPYEQYF.

This clone was seen more than once but under ten times. V and J are TRBV24-1 and TRBJ2-7, with 9 bases that match TRBD1. V lost 4 bases and J lost 7; bases outside the gene matches: 4. From germline, CDR1 is KGHDR and CDR2 SFDVKD. This CDR3 has 13 amino acids. DNA of the CDR3: TGTGCCACCAGTGACCAAGGGACAGGGGAGCAGTACTTC. Encoded protein: CATSDQGTGEQYF.

This clone has more than one count but fewer than ten. V and J are TRBV3-1 (or the pseudogene TRBV3-2) and TRBJ2-2, with TRBD1 matching 9 bases. CDR3 length equals 14 residues. Germline V gene sequence: CDR1 LGHDT, CDR2 YNNKEL (reference sequence). Unmatched junction bases numbered 4, after V lost 4 bases and J lost 7 bases. The CDR3 nucleotides read TGTGCCAGCAGCCGGACAGGGGCGAGCGGGGAGCTGTTTTTT. Amino acid sequence: CASSRTGASGELFF.

The chain uses TRBV12-3 or TRBV12-4 and TRBJ2-5, with 7 bases that match TRBD1. The CDR3 has 13 amino acids. Trimming at V came to 6 bases and at J to 2 bases, leaving 3 bases not matched to a gene. The CDR3, as DNA: TGTGCCAGCAGACAGGGGCGACAAGAGACCCAGTACTTC. Translated, it gives CASRQGRQETQYF.

The chain employs TRBV3-1 (or the pseudogene TRBV3-2) and TRBJ2-1; the match to TRBD2 covers 14 bases. Germline CDR1 is LGHDT and CDR2 is YNNKEL (reference sequence). V gave up 4 bases and J gave up 7 bases; unmatched junction bases: 3. This CDR3 comprises 15 residues. The CDR3 loop reads CASSRLAGGTNEQFF. DNA of the CDR3: TGTGCCAGCAGCCGACTAGCGGGGGGGACGAATGAGCAGTTCTTC.

The chain has TRBV6-5 and TRBJ1-2; D gene ambiguous. CDR1 MNHEY and CDR2 SVGAGI come from the germline V gene. V was cut by 2 bases and J by 8 bases, with 9 bases left in between. The CDR3 has 12 amino acids. CDR3 residues: CASSYGGEGYTF. CDR3 coding DNA: TGTGCCAGCAGTTACGGCGGGGAAGGCTACACCTTC.

The chain couples TRBV5-1 to TRBJ1-1; 7 bases fit TRBD1. CDR1 and CDR2 from the germline V gene are SGHRS and YFSETQ. With 0 bases clipped from V and 8 bases from J, the junction kept 7 bases outside the gene matches. The CDR3 is made up of 14 amino acids. The CDR3 nucleotides are TGCGCCAGCAGCTTGGTCCCGGGACAGAGAGAAGCTTTCTTT. Residues: CASSLVPGQREAFF.

Only one count was recorded for this clone. The chain recombines TRBV27 with TRBJ2-1; 13 nucleotides match TRBD2. Trimming took 10 bases from V and 8 from J; bases not matched to a gene: 26. Germline values: CDR1 MNHEY, CDR2 SMNVEV (reference sequence). This CDR3 spans 20 amino acids. The chain's CDR3 is CATIARDSRLLAGGWYEQFF. The CDR3 DNA reads as TGTGCCACCATTGCCCGGGACAGCCGATTACTAGCGGGAGGGTGGTATGAGCAGTTCTTC.

The gene calls are TRBV5-1 and TRBJ1-4; D is ambiguous. Germline values: CDR1 SGHRS, CDR2 YFSETQ. The CDR3 has 13 amino acids. With 5 bases removed from V and 8 bases from J, the gap between germline ends came to 13 bases. The CDR3 bases are TGCGCCAGCAGAGGTTCTCCGGGGGAAAAACTGTTTTTT. Residues: CASRGSPGEKLFF. Looking up the rest from reference TRBV5-1 and TRBJ1-4 gives the full variable domain: KAGVTQTPRYLIKTRGQQVTLSCSPISGHRSVSWYQQTPGQGLQFLFEYFSETQRNKGNFPGRFSGRQFSNSRSEMNVSTLELGDSALYLCASRGSPGEKLFFGSGTQLSVL.

V and J are TRBV5-8 and TRBJ2-3; 11 bases are shared with TRBD2. This CDR3 is built from 16 residues. With 4 bases clipped from V and 1 base from J, the junction kept 5 bases outside the gene matches. The germline V gene encodes CDR1 SGHTS and CDR2 YDEGEE. CDR3 sequence (DNA): TGTGCCAGCAGCCTCGGACTAGCGGGCGGCACAGATACGCAGTATTTT. It translates to CASSLGLAGGTDTQYF.